This T cell receptor (beta chain) was profiled in a study of CD8 T cells in ankylosing spondylitis (dated by TCRdb to between 2016 and 2019). Regarding the study in general: T cell receptor beta repertoires were profiled in healthy donors and ankylosing spondylitis patients so that disease-linked TCR variants could be found. The whole study cohort included some 100 healthy donors and 25 or so ankylosing spondylitis patients. Peripheral blood samples were taken, and synovial fluid was additionally collected from ankylosing spondylitis patients.

As regards this clonotype: It has no known antigen specificity. No much larger clone is present one base from it, and per-base qualities are unavailable.

General conclusions and limits of the study: Some motif variants had previously been reported in the synovial fluid and blood of reactive arthritis patients, which suggests shared mechanisms of disease initiation. Significant enrichment of the disease-linked clones was reported in matched synovial fluid samples from ankylosing spondylitis patients. The disease-linked clones had a CD8+ phenotype and were found at relatively low frequencies in peripheral blood. A TCR beta motif made up of several highly homologous amino acid variants appeared to be characteristic of blood from ankylosing spondylitis patients.

Trimming takes 2 bases from V and 5 bases from J, and the germline ends sit 15 bases apart. The CDR3 runs 14 amino acids, cysteine and phenylalanine included. Only the CDR3 portion is preserved as DNA: 42 bases, with reading frame beginning at the first base. From a lookup of the germline V gene, CDR1 and CDR2 are SQVTM and ANQGSEA. The sample was run on an Illumina HiSeq 2500. Quantitative 5'-RACE with molecular barcodes was used to prepare TCR beta libraries. Per the source publication's procedure: To identify disease-linked TCR variants, a new computational method was used, one built on a probabilistic model of VDJ rearrangement. The public reads were quality trimmed at Q25 with fastp and then assembled into clones with MiXCR by TCRdb, keeping productive beta chains. CDR3 protein sequences are deduplicated, and each keeps its most common genes and DNA. The V and J calls here are based on TCRdb, not the publication. The sample contains some 350,000 distinct CDR3 sequences, about 15% of them found a single time. Approximately 1.1% of the sample is held by the ten biggest clonotypes.

Sequenced: blood, either unsorted or a sorted T cell fraction (not recorded which). The receptor was derived from a male donor with ankylosing spondylitis or in good health (not recorded which). Recombination connected TRBV29-1 to TRBJ2-5; TRBD1 is a weak D gene call, 6 bases matching. The CDR3 here reads CSVERAQGGETQYF. The DNA sequence is as follows: TGCAGCGTTGAAAGGGCACAGGGTGGGGAGACCCAGTACTTC.